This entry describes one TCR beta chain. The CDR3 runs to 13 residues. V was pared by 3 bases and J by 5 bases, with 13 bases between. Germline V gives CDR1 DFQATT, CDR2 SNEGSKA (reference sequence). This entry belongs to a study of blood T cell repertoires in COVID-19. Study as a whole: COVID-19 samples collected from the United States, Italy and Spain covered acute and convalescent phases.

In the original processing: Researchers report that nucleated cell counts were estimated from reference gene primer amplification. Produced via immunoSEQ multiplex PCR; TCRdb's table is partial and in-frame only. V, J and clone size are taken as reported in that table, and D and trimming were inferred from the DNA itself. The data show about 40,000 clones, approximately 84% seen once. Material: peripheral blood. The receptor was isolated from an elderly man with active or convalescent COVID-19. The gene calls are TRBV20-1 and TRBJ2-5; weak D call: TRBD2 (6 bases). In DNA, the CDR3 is TGCAGTGCTAGTGGGCGGGGTAGGGAGACCCAGTACTTC. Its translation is CSASGRGRETQYF.